Listed below are T cell receptor beta chains from one sample, sequenced in a study of identical twins. MiXCR, applied by TCRdb to the 5' RACE reads, yields one record per CDR3 protein. Seen here are roughly 690,000 distinct CDR3 sequences, around 21% observed once, and the top ten hold around 4.4%. These records were also assigned to another study, of T cells expressing NK-cell markers.

The sample was PBMCs. These receptors came from a woman in her late teens or twenties in good health. The CDR3 runs from the conserved cysteine through the conserved F or W. A D gene is named only where the DNA matches it firmly. Expanded clones get a size class; other rows say once, few or many, or leave the size out.

J gene,D gene,V gene,clone size,CDR3 protein,CDR3 DNA
TRBJ1-2,.,TRBV12-3/TRBV12-4,many,CASGRRGFGYGYTF,TGTGCCAGCGGAAGAAGGGGATTCGGCTATGGCTACACCTTC
TRBJ2-7,TRBD1,TRBV19,few,CASSPDHRGEQYF,TGTGCCAGTAGTCCAGATCACAGGGGCGAGCAGTACTTC
TRBJ2-7,.,TRBV12-3/TRBV12-4,few,CASSLAPGESSYEQYF,TGTGCCAGCAGTTTAGCGCCAGGCGAAAGCTCCTACGAGCAGTACTTC
TRBJ2-4,.,TRBV29-1,many,CSVDRAPRLLAKNIQYF,TGCAGCGTTGACAGGGCCCCCAGACTGCTAGCCAAAAACATTCAGTACTTC
TRBJ2-5,.,TRBV12-3/TRBV12-4,many,CASSSRVWETQYF,TGTGCCAGCAGTTCGCGGGTGTGGGAGACCCAGTACTTC
TRBJ1-3,.,TRBV20-1,few,CSARDYGSRNTIYF,TGCAGTGCTAGAGATTATGGAAGCAGAAACACCATATATTTT
TRBJ1-2,.,TRBV6-5,.,CATVRVDTF,TGTGCCACCGTTAGGGTAGACACCTTC
TRBJ2-1,TRBD2,TRBV9,few,CASSVVSGGLYNEQFF,TGTGCCAGCAGCGTAGTGTCGGGGGGGCTATACAATGAGCAGTTCTTC
TRBJ2-3,.,TRBV20-1,.,CSARAESTDTQYF,TGCAGTGCTAGAGCAGAGAGCACAGATACGCAGTATTTT
TRBJ1-2,TRBD1,TRBV6-1,.,CASSRTGEYGYTF,TGTGCCAGCAGTAGAACAGGGGAGTATGGCTACACCTTC
TRBJ2-7,TRBD2,TRBV24-1,.,CATSEKGLAGIGYEQYF,TGTGCCACCAGTGAAAAAGGACTAGCGGGGATAGGCTACGAGCAGTACTTC
TRBJ2-1,.,TRBV6-2/TRBV6-3,few,CAKFRTANNEQFF,TGTGCCAAGTTTCGGACAGCCAACAATGAGCAGTTCTTC
TRBJ2-7,TRBD1,TRBV20-1,.,CSATDREYEQYF,TGCAGTGCCACGGACAGGGAATACGAGCAGTACTTC
TRBJ2-1,.,TRBV7-9,.,CASSLNGGPSGEQFF,TGTGCCAGCAGCTTAAACGGCGGGCCGAGTGGGGAACAGTTCTTC
TRBJ2-7,.,TRBV20-1,.,CSARGYFYEQYF,TGCAGTGCTAGAGGGTACTTTTACGAGCAGTACTTC
TRBJ2-3,.,TRBV4-3,few,CASSQDRRDTQYF,TGCGCCAGCAGCCAAGATCGAAGGGATACGCAGTATTTT
TRBJ2-6,TRBD1,TRBV11-2,few,CASSLWLSVGTGSSGANVLTF,TGTGCCAGCAGCTTATGGTTGAGTGTCGGGACAGGTAGCTCTGGGGCCAACGTCCTGACTTTC
TRBJ2-7,.,TRBV12-3/TRBV12-4,many,CASSFRGRSYEQYF,TGTGCCAGCAGTTTTCGAGGAAGAAGCTACGAGCAGTACTTC
TRBJ2-1,TRBD2,TRBV5-1,.,CASSSQTGLAAYNEQFF,TGCGCCAGCAGCTCGCAGACAGGACTAGCGGCTTACAATGAGCAGTTCTTC
TRBJ2-5,.,TRBV7-6,.,CASSSFTATYAETQYF,TGTGCCAGCAGCTCATTTACGGCGACGTACGCCGAGACCCAGTACTTC
TRBJ2-7,TRBD2,TRBV5-6,many,CASSLGTSILNEQYF,TGTGCCAGCAGCTTGGGGACTAGCATACTGAACGAGCAGTACTTC
TRBJ2-5,.,TRBV20-1,few,CSAVRALGETQYF,TGCAGTGCTGTCCGGGCCTTGGGGGAGACCCAGTACTTC
TRBJ1-2,.,TRBV20-1,few,CSALEEGYTF,TGCAGTGCCTTAGAGGAGGGCTACACCTTC
TRBJ1-1,.,TRBV12-3/TRBV12-4,many,CASSWVAGLNTEAFF,TGTGCCAGCAGTTGGGTGGCAGGTTTGAACACTGAAGCTTTCTTT
TRBJ2-7,TRBD2,TRBV3-1,.,CASSHGLGYEQYF,TGTGCCAGCAGCCACGGACTAGGCTACGAGCAGTACTTC
TRBJ2-7,.,TRBV12-3/TRBV12-4,.,CASQRGGLSYEQYF,TGTGCCAGTCAGAGGGGGGGGCTCTCCTACGAGCAGTACTTC
TRBJ2-5,TRBD2,TRBV9,few,CASSVPEAGVSETQYF,TGTGCCAGCAGCGTCCCAGAAGCGGGAGTGAGCGAGACCCAGTACTTC
TRBJ1-1,.,TRBV5-1,many,CASSLEGRNTEAFF,TGCGCCAGCAGCTTGGAGGGCCGGAACACTGAAGCTTTCTTT
TRBJ2-7,.,TRBV9,few,CASSVGEAVVYEQYF,TGTGCCAGCAGCGTAGGGGAAGCAGTTGTCTACGAGCAGTACTTC
TRBJ2-7,.,TRBV20-1,few,CSAREGGGSSNEQYF,TGCAGTGCTAGAGAAGGAGGGGGCTCTTCGAACGAGCAGTACTTC
TRBJ2-1,TRBD2,TRBV27,few,CASQRTSGGTVYNEQFF,TGTGCCAGCCAGAGGACTAGCGGGGGCACCGTTTACAATGAGCAGTTCTTC
TRBJ2-5,TRBD2,TRBV12-3/TRBV12-4,few,CASSWAGVGETQYF,TGTGCCAGCAGTTGGGCGGGAGTGGGAGAGACCCAGTACTTC
TRBJ1-6,.,TRBV6-5,many,CASSYINSPLHF,TGTGCCAGCAGTTACATTAATTCACCCCTCCACTTT
TRBJ2-3,TRBD2,TRBV5-1,few,CASSLKLAGGADTQYF,TGCGCCAGCAGCTTGAAACTAGCGGGAGGTGCAGATACGCAGTATTTT
TRBJ1-1,.,TRBV6-1,.,CASSIQANTEAFF,TGTGCCAGCAGCATACAGGCGAACACTGAAGCTTTCTTT
TRBJ2-1,TRBD2,TRBV6-4,few,CASGTSGVPINEQFF,TGTGCCAGCGGGACTAGCGGGGTCCCTATCAATGAGCAGTTCTTC
TRBJ2-3,.,TRBV20-1,few,CSAQGGSGDTQYF,TGCAGTGCCCAGGGGGGGTCCGGAGATACGCAGTATTTT
TRBJ2-3,.,TRBV18,.,CASSFNRGKDTQYF,TGTGCCAGCTCATTCAACCGCGGGAAAGATACGCAGTATTTT
TRBJ2-5,.,TRBV11-2,.,CASSQHSQETQYF,TGTGCCAGCAGTCAGCACAGCCAAGAGACCCAGTACTTC
TRBJ2-1,.,TRBV7-2,.,CASSLMVGSSYNEQFF,TGTGCCAGCAGCTTAATGGTGGGCAGCTCCTACAATGAGCAGTTCTTC
TRBJ2-2,.,TRBV5-1,few,CASRVEGYTGELFF,TGCGCCAGCAGAGTGGAGGGGTACACCGGGGAGCTGTTTTTT
TRBJ2-7,.,TRBV12-3/TRBV12-4,.,CASSLLTIFNEQYF,TGTGCCAGCAGTTTATTGACAATCTTTAACGAGCAGTACTTC
TRBJ1-5,TRBD1,TRBV7-9,.,CASSLTGGWPQHF,TGTGCCAGCAGCTTGACAGGGGGATGGCCCCAGCATTTT
TRBJ1-5,.,TRBV20-1,many,CSARGDNQPQHF,TGCAGTGCTAGAGGGGACAATCAGCCCCAGCATTTT
TRBJ1-1,.,TRBV9,.,CASSVVWVAEAFF,TGTGCCAGCAGCGTAGTATGGGTCGCTGAAGCTTTCTTT
TRBJ1-4,.,TRBV7-9,once,CASSLATPNEKLFF,TGTGCCAGCAGCTTAGCGACCCCTAATGAAAAACTGTTTTTT